What follows is one T cell receptor (beta chain) and its context. In germline, CDR1 is MNHEY, CDR2 SVGAGI. V lost 8 bases to trimming and J lost 0 bases, with 14 bases between them. The CDR3 spans 15 residues. Some clones are missing from TCRdb's copy, which holds only in-frame ones; the method was immunoSEQ multiplex PCR. The sample lists under 150,000 clones; 84% were seen once. This entry is derived from a study of blood T cell repertoires in COVID-19. The rearrangement uses TRBV6-5 and TRBJ2-1; D is unclear. The receptor's source is a human donor in a cohort sampled during active COVID-19. The sequencing sample was made of peripheral blood. The CDR3 protein is CASASGGNSYNEQFF. The CDR3 DNA reads as TGTGCCAGCGCGTCTGGCGGAAACTCCTACAATGAGCAGTTCTTC.